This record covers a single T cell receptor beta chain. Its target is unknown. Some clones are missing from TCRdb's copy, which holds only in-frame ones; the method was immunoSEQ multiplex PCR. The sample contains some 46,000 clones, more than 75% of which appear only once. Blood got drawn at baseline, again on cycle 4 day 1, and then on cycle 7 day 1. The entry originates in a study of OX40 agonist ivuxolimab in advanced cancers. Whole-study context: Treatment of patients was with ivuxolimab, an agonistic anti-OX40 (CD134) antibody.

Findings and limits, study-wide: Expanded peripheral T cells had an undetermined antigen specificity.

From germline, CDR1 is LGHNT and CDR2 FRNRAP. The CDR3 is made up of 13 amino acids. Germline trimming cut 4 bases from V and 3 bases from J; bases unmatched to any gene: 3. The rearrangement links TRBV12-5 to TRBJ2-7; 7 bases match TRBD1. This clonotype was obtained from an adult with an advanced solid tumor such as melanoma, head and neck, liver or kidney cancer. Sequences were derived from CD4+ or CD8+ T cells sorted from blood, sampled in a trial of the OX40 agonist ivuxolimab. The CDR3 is CASGSGQIYEQYF. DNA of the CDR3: TGTGCTAGTGGTTCGGGACAGATCTACGAGCAGTACTTC.